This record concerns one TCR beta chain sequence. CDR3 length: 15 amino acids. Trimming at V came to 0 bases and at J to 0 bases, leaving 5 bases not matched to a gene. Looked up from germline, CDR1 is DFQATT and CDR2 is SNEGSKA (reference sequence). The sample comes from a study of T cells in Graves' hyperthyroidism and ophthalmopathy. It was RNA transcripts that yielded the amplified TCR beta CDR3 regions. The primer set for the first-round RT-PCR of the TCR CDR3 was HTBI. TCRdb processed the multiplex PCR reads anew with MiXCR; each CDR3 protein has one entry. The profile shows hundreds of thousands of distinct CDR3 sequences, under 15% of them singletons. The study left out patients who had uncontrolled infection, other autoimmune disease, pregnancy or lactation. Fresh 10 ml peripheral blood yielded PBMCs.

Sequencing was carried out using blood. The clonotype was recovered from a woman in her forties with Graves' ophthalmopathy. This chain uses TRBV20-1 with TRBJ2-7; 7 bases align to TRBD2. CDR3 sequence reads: CSARDAGVSSYEQYF. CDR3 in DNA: TGCAGTGCTAGAGATGCGGGGGTTAGCTCCTACGAGCAGTACTTC.